This entry describes one T cell receptor (beta chain). It was healthy bone marrow donors who served as donors. The primer mix had 60 Vbeta and 13 Jbeta primers. Only in-frame clones appear in the TCRdb table, and some are missing; sequencing was by immunoSEQ multiplex PCR. The sample consists of 150,000 to 200,000 clones, 77% of them appearing once. This entry belongs to a study of cytomegalovirus exposure and HLA in healthy donors. There are 17 residues in the CDR3. The trim removed 1 base at V and 5 bases at J, leaving 4 bases unmatched. The germline V gene has CDR1 LGHNA and CDR2 YNFKEQ. This sequence originates from a woman aged 25-40 years in good health and CMV-seronegative. The chain is built from TRBV4-2 and TRBJ2-2; 13 bases map to TRBD2. Sequencing was carried out using PBMCs. In nucleotides, the CDR3 is TGTGCCAGCAGCCAAGGGACTAGCGGGAGCGGTACCGGGGAGCTGTTTTTT. Amino acids: CASSQGTSGSGTGELFF.